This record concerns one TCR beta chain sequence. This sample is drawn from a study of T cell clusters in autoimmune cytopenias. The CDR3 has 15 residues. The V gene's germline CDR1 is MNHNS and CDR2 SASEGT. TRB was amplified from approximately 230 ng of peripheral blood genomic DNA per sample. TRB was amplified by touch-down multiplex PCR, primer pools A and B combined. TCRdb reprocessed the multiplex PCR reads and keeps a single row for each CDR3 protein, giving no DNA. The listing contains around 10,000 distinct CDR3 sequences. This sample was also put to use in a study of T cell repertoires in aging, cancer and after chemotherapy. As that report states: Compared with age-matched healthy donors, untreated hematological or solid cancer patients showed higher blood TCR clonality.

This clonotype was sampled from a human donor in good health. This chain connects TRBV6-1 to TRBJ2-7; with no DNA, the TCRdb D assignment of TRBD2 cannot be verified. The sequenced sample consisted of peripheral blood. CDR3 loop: CASSEREFLSWEQYF.